This T cell receptor beta chain was profiled in a study of cytomegalovirus exposure and HLA in healthy donors. At the level of the study: The study placed over 65% of its 398 genotyped donors in the Caucasian-associated ancestry cluster.

The primer mix had 60 Vbeta and 13 Jbeta primers. The method was immunoSEQ multiplex PCR; TCRdb's version includes in-frame clones alone and lacks a portion of them. The sample shows 55,000 or so clones, and about 12% sits with its ten largest clones. Sequencing used PBMCs. The clonotype originates from a woman under 40 in good health and CMV-seropositive.

The CDR3 DNA follows: TGTGCCTGGAGTGGAGCGGGTCCTCCCAAGGGCCAGTACTTC. The encoded protein is CAWSGAGPPKGQYF. The chain couples TRBV30 to TRBJ2-5, with D possibly being TRBD2 (6 bases). CDR1 and CDR2 (germline): GTSNPN, SVGIG (reference sequence). This CDR3 region has 14 residues. Trimming removed 1 base at V and 10 bases at J, with 19 bases between.